Following are 29 T cell receptor beta chains from one sample sequenced in a study of T cell repertoires in cytomegalovirus infection. TCRdb analysed the reads with MiXCR anew, one entry per CDR3 protein. The sample records around 85,000 distinct CDR3 sequences, about 44% being singletons. Their specific antigens are unknown. The sample was CD8+ T cells from cultured PBMCs, taken from culture after CMV antigen stimulation. These receptors were taken from a human donor in good health (CMV status not recorded). Some clones in this sample may be carry-over from other donors' samples.

This clonotype was picked up a small number of times. This rearrangement joins TRBV7-3 to TRBJ1-1; the match to TRBD1 covers 7 bases. The CDR3 covers 14 residues. V shed 5 bases, J shed 4 bases, and the junction held 7 bases outside the gene matches. Germline loops: CDR1 SGHTA, CDR2 FQGTGA. The CDR3 DNA is TGTGCCAGCAGCCCTGGGGCAGGGGGCACTGAAGCTTTCTTT. This translates into CASSPGAGGTEAFF.

The chain combines TRBV7-9 with TRBJ2-3; D unclear. Trimming took 6 bases from V and 3 from J, leaving 16 bases between them. The CDR3 covers 15 residues. Germline loops: CDR1 SEHNR, CDR2 FQNEAQ (reference sequence). Here the CDR3 DNA reads TGTGCCAGCAGACCCGGGCTGGAGAGAACAGATACGCAGTATTTT. The encoded protein is CASRPGLERTDTQYF. The whole variable domain, filled in from reference TRBV7-9 and TRBJ2-3, reads DTGVSQNPRHKITKRGQNVTFRCDPISEHNRLYWYRQTLGQGPEFLTYFQNEAQLEKSRLLSDRFSAERPKGSFSTLEIQRTEQGDSAMYLCASRPGLERTDTQYFGPGTRLTVL.

The CDR3 is CASSLRGLNQPQHF. The CDR3 nucleotides read TGTGCCAGCAGTTTAAGGGGCCTCAATCAGCCCCAGCATTTT. The rearrangement joins TRBV27 to TRBJ1-5, with D possibly being TRBD1 (5 bases). Germline V lookup: CDR1 MNHEY, CDR2 SMNVEV (reference sequence). This CDR3 comprises 14 residues. Trimming took off 2 bases at V and 3 bases at J, with 8 bases between the two ends.

The chain carries TRBV7-6 and TRBJ1-1; TRBD1 might be the D (5 bases). V dropped 1 base and J dropped 6 bases, with 15 bases sitting between them. Germline V lookup: CDR1 SGHVS, CDR2 FNYEAQ. The CDR3 contains 15 residues. The CDR3 sequence is CASSLGGDRAAEAFF. CDR3 bases: TGTGCCAGCAGCTTAGGAGGGGATAGGGCGGCTGAAGCTTTCTTT. Looking up the rest from reference TRBV7-6 and TRBJ1-1 gives the full variable domain: GAGVSQSPRYKVTKRGQDVALRCDPISGHVSLYWYRQALGQGPEFLTYFNYEAQQDKSGLPNDRFSAERPEGSISTLTIQRTEQRDSAMYRCASSLGGDRAAEAFFGQGTRLTVV.

This clonotype was detected only a few times. The chain employs TRBV7-6 and TRBJ1-1; D ambiguous. The V end lost 5 bases, the J end lost 3 bases, and 16 bases lay between the germline ends. This CDR3 has 15 residues. Germline-derived CDR1 and CDR2 are SGHVS and FNYEAQ. CDR3 DNA sequence: TGTGCCAGCAGCACCCTCGAGGTGGAGGACACTGAAGCTTTCTTT. This gives the protein CASSTLEVEDTEAFF.

The chain uses TRBV27 and TRBJ2-4; tentative D call: TRBD2 (6 bases). Germline assignment: CDR1 MNHEY and CDR2 SMNVEV (reference sequence). The CDR3 sequence is 16 residues long. V lost 4 bases and J lost 6, with 19 bases in between. Here the CDR3 reads CASSSRAAGFGNIQYF. The CDR3 nucleotides are TGTGCCAGCAGTTCGAGGGCAGCGGGCTTCGGAAACATTCAGTACTTC.

The chain carries TRBV11-1 and TRBJ2-7; no clear D. The CDR3 extends over 14 amino acids. V lost 1 base, J lost 6 bases, and 13 bases lay in between. From germline, CDR1 is SGHAT and CDR2 FQDESV (reference sequence). In nucleotides, the CDR3 is TGTGCCAGCAGCTTAGAGGTTTTGGTTCCCGAGCAGTACTTC. Translation: CASSLEVLVPEQYF.

V is TRBV6-5 and J is TRBJ1-2; D is ambiguous. Trimming stripped 3 bases from V and 3 bases from J, with 5 bases between. The germline CDR1 and CDR2 sequences are MNHEY and SVGAGI. This CDR3 comprises 12 residues. The CDR3 DNA reads as TGTGCCAGCAGTTATAAGGACTATGGCTACACCTTC. Protein product: CASSYKDYGYTF.

This clonotype was observed a handful of times. V gene TRBV11-1 combines with J gene TRBJ2-7; the D gene could be TRBD1 or TRBD2 (5 bases each). The CDR3 covers 13 residues. Deletions cut 3 bases from V and 5 bases from J, with 11 bases between. CDR1 and CDR2 from the germline V gene are SGHAT and FQDESV (reference sequence). Here the CDR3 DNA reads TGTGCCAGCAGCTTGGTAGGGACGGACGAGCAGTACTTC. This gives the protein CASSLVGTDEQYF.

V gene TRBV7-9 combines with J gene TRBJ2-1, with D perhaps matching TRBD2 (6 bases). V lost 5 bases and J lost 5, with 13 bases in between. Germline V gene sequence: CDR1 SEHNR, CDR2 FQNEAQ (reference sequence). The CDR3 is 14 amino acids. CDR3 DNA: TGTGCCAGCAGCGTTAGCGGCGGGAACAATGAGCAGTTCTTC. It is translated as CASSVSGGNNEQFF.

CDR3 amino acids: CASSLDLSEQFF. As DNA, the CDR3 is TGTGCCAGCAGCTTAGATCTCAGTGAGCAGTTCTTC. The chain couples TRBV11-2 to TRBJ2-1; D remains unclear. The CDR3 contains 12 residues. The germline gives CDR1 SGHAT, CDR2 FQNNGV. V lost 0 bases to trimming and J lost 9 bases, with 6 bases between them. The full variable domain, in which reference TRBV11-2 and TRBJ2-1 provide the parts outside the CDR3, is EAGVAQSPRYKIIEKRQSVAFWCNPISGHATLYWYQQILGQGPKLLIQFQNNGVVDDSQLPKDRFSAERLKGVDSTLKIQPAKLEDSAVYLCASSLDLSEQFFGPGTRLTVL.

The genes are TRBV7-8 and TRBJ1-1; D is possibly TRBD1 (6 bases). This CDR3 contains 15 residues. Germline assignment: CDR1 SGHVS and CDR2 FQNEAQ. V was pared by 2 bases and J by 0 bases, with 10 bases between. CDR3 sequence reads: CASSLKGGMNTEAFF. For the CDR3, the DNA is TGTGCCAGCAGCTTAAAGGGGGGCATGAACACTGAAGCTTTCTTT. The full variable domain, its missing parts supplied by reference TRBV7-8 and TRBJ1-1, is GAGVSQSPRYKVAKRGQDVALRCDPISGHVSLFWYQQALGQGPEFLTYFQNEAQLDKSGLPSDRFFAERPEGSVSTLKIQRTQQEDSAVYLCASSLKGGMNTEAFFGQGTRLTVV.

The chain is built from TRBV27 and TRBJ2-3; unclear D gene. Trimming took 4 bases from V and 5 from J, leaving 13 bases between them. Germline assignment: CDR1 MNHEY and CDR2 SMNVEV (reference sequence). This CDR3 region has 14 residues. The CDR3 sequence is CASSYPDRKDTQYF. CDR3 bases: TGTGCCAGCAGTTACCCGGACCGCAAAGATACGCAGTATTTT.

The chain is built from TRBV28 and TRBJ2-7, with a possible D match to TRBD2 (6 bases). This CDR3 has 14 residues. Trimming removed 2 bases from V and 2 bases from J, with 10 bases in between. The germline V gene has CDR1 MDHEN and CDR2 SYDVKM. The CDR3 loop reads CASSLAGPAYEQYF. The CDR3 DNA reads as TGTGCCAGCAGTTTAGCGGGGCCTGCCTACGAGCAGTACTTC.

The CDR3 coding sequence is TGTGCCAGCAGTATGGACAGGGGCAATAGGGCTGAAGCTTTCTTT. It yields the protein CASSMDRGNRAEAFF. The gene calls are TRBV28 and TRBJ1-1, with 9 bases matching TRBD1. CDR3 size: 15 residues. Trimming removed 5 bases from V and 6 bases from J; junction bases left unmatched: 10. Germline CDR1 and CDR2: MDHEN and SYDVKM.

V usage is TRBV6-2 or TRBV6-3 and J usage is TRBJ2-1; 10 bases align to TRBD2. This CDR3 spans 15 amino acids. Losses at the gene ends were 1 base for V and 6 bases for J; bases not matched to a gene: 3. The germline V gene has CDR1 MNHEY and CDR2 SVGEGT. In DNA, the CDR3 is TGTGCCAGCAGTTACTTAGCGGGAGGCATCAATGAGCAGTTCTTC. Amino acid sequence: CASSYLAGGINEQFF.

The chain links TRBV28 to TRBJ2-6; perhaps TRBD2 as D (6 bases). The CDR3 runs to 17 residues. The V and J ends lost 6 bases and 1 base respectively, with 16 bases between them. The germline CDR1 and CDR2 sequences are MDHEN and SYDVKM. The CDR3 region is CASRRGTGESGANVLTF. DNA of the CDR3: TGTGCCAGCAGGCGCGGGACGGGCGAGTCTGGGGCCAACGTCCTGACTTTC.

A single count supports this clonotype. The chain uses TRBV4-2 and TRBJ1-2, with TRBD1 as a possible D gene (5 bases). The CDR3 spans 16 residues. The V end lost 0 bases, the J end lost 1 base, and 12 bases lay between the germline ends. The V gene's germline CDR1 is LGHNA and CDR2 YNFKEQ. CDR3 in amino acids: CASSQEGEGRNYGYTF. CDR3 bases: TGTGCCAGCAGCCAAGAGGGTGAGGGACGTAACTATGGCTACACCTTC.

This clonotype has ten or more counts. An end of the junction differs from the germline gene, which may be a read error. V is TRBV7-8 and J is TRBJ1-1; D is uncertain. The CDR3 length is 12 residues. CDR1 and CDR2 (germline): SGHVS, FQNEAQ. Here the CDR3 reads CASSLAGTEAFF. CDR3 nucleotides: TGTGCCAGCAGTTTAGCAGGCACTGAAGCTTTCTTT.

The chain joins TRBV7-3 to TRBJ2-3; D is possibly TRBD2 (5 bases). The V gene lost 6 bases and the J gene lost 3 bases, with 13 bases spanning the gap. The CDR3 loop spans 14 amino acids. Per germline, CDR1 SGHTA and CDR2 FQGTGA. The CDR3 reads CASSTRALTDTQYF. In DNA form, the CDR3 reads TGTGCCAGCAGTACGAGGGCCCTGACAGATACGCAGTATTTT.

The table lists this clonotype with a few counts. The gene calls are TRBV29-1 and TRBJ2-5; 11 bases are shared with TRBD1. The V gene's germline CDR1 is SQVTM and CDR2 ANQGSEA. Trimming cost V 6 bases and J 5 bases; bases outside gene matches: 5. The CDR3 is made up of 13 amino acids. The CDR3 region is CSVDRGPAETQYF. The CDR3 DNA is TGCAGCGTGGACAGGGGGCCTGCGGAGACCCAGTACTTC.

The V gene is TRBV10-3, the J gene TRBJ1-5, with unresolved D. The CDR3 loop spans 15 amino acids. Per germline, CDR1 ENHRY and CDR2 SYGVKD. Trimming took 0 bases from V and 1 from J, leaving 7 bases between them. In DNA, the CDR3 is TGTGCCATCAGTGAGTCGACTACAAGCAATCAGCCCCAGCATTTT. As protein: CAISESTTSNQPQHF.

V and J are TRBV7-2 and TRBJ1-2, with D perhaps matching TRBD1 (5 bases). V was trimmed by 1 base and J by 0 bases, leaving 9 bases between them. The CDR3 length is 15 residues. CDR1 SGHTA and CDR2 FQGNSA come from the germline V gene. Here the CDR3 DNA reads TGTGCCAGCAGCTTAGGGGCAGGGACTAACTATGGCTACACCTTC. Its translation: CASSLGAGTNYGYTF.

The V gene is TRBV20-1, the J gene TRBJ2-7, with 9 bases aligning to TRBD1. The germline V gene has CDR1 DFQATT and CDR2 SNEGSKA (reference sequence). The ends lost 4 bases at V and 3 bases at J; junction bases unmatched: 10. The length of the CDR3 is 15 residues. The CDR3 reads CSATRDREAYYEQYF. DNA for the CDR3: TGCAGTGCTACCCGGGACAGGGAAGCTTACTACGAGCAGTACTTC.

The V call is TRBV28, the J call TRBJ2-3; maybe TRBD1 (6 bases). CDR1 MDHEN and CDR2 SYDVKM come from the germline V gene. Trimming left V 2 bases short and J 1 base short, with 13 bases between. The CDR3 sequence is 16 residues long. DNA for the CDR3: TGTGCCAGCAGTTTAAGAGGGGGACGAGGCACAGATACGCAGTATTTT. This encodes CASSLRGGRGTDTQYF. Combining the CDR3 with reference TRBV28 and TRBJ2-3 gives the whole variable domain DVKVTQSSRYLVKRTGEKVFLECVQDMDHENMFWYRQDPGLGLRLIYFSYDVKMKEKGDIPEGYSVSREKKERFSLILESASTNQTSMYLCASSLRGGRGTDTQYFGPGTRLTVL.

The chain uses TRBV20-1 and TRBJ2-1; possibly TRBD1 or TRBD2 for D (6 bases each). V lost 5 bases and J lost 0, with 17 bases in between. Germline values: CDR1 DFQATT, CDR2 SNEGSKA (reference sequence). The CDR3 has 16 residues. CDR3: CSARQGTPSSYNEQFF. In DNA, the CDR3 is TGCAGTGCTCGTCAGGGGACTCCGAGCTCCTACAATGAGCAGTTCTTC.

This sequence joins TRBV12-3 or TRBV12-4 and TRBJ1-5, with TRBD1 matching 7 bases. The CDR3 covers 15 residues. V trimming: 5 bases; J trimming: 2 bases; junction bases outside the gene matches: 6. In DNA, the CDR3 is TGTGCCAGCAGTCCACAGGGGAGACGCAATCAGCCCCAGCATTTT. This codes for CASSPQGRRNQPQHF.

V and J are TRBV4-1 and TRBJ1-6, with 10 bases identical to TRBD1. Germline V gene data show CDR1 as MGHRA and CDR2 as YSYEKL. V was clipped by 4 bases and J by 10 bases; unmatched bases: 7. The CDR3 is made up of 15 amino acids. As DNA, the CDR3 is TGCGCCAGCAGCCCCAAGACAGGGGGCGAGTCACCCCTCCACTTT. This sequence encodes CASSPKTGGESPLHF.

This chain links TRBV10-3 with TRBJ1-5; no reliable D call. Trimming removed 6 bases at V and 3 bases at J, with 12 bases between. The CDR3 extends over 14 amino acids. CDR1 ENHRY and CDR2 SYGVKD come from the germline V gene. The CDR3 DNA reads as TGTGCCATCAGCCCCGGCAGCTCCAATCAGCCCCAGCATTTT. Translated, it gives CAISPGSSNQPQHF.